This is a list of T cell receptor beta chains from one sample in a study of shared clonotypes between healthy human individuals. Sequenced by immunoSEQ multiplex PCR; TCRdb stores in-frame clones only, minus some. Altogether a few million clones are present, roughly 92% being singletons, with the ten largest covering roughly 0.13%. Sequencing used naive CD4+ T cells sorted from blood. The receptors here all came from a young man in good health. CDR3s include the opening cysteine and the closing phenylalanine or tryptophan. Each record gives: CDR3 protein, CDR3 DNA, clone size, D gene, V gene, J gene. D genes are given only for firm matches. Expanded clones get a size class; other rows say once, few or many, or leave the size out.

cdr3_aa: CSAVNTEAFF
cdr3_nt: TGCAGTGCTGTAAACACTGAAGCTTTCTTT
clone_size: .
d_call: .
v_call: TRBV20-1
j_call: TRBJ1-1

cdr3_aa: CASSLNGGLNTGELFF
cdr3_nt: TGTGCCAGCAGCTTAAACGGGGGTTTAAACACCGGGGAGCTGTTTTTT
clone_size: .
d_call: .
v_call: TRBV7-3
j_call: TRBJ2-2

cdr3_aa: CATSRGGQVNEQYF
cdr3_nt: TGTGCCACCAGCAGAGGTGGGCAGGTGAACGAGCAGTACTTC
clone_size: .
d_call: .
v_call: TRBV15
j_call: TRBJ2-7

cdr3_aa: CASSVGQGGHEQYF
cdr3_nt: TGTGCCAGCTCGGTAGGACAGGGCGGGCACGAGCAGTACTTC
clone_size: .
d_call: TRBD1
v_call: TRBV18
j_call: TRBJ2-7

cdr3_aa: CASSQDTLANYGYTF
cdr3_nt: TGCGCCAGCAGCCAAGACACACTCGCTAACTATGGCTACACCTTC
clone_size: .
d_call: .
v_call: TRBV4-3
j_call: TRBJ1-2

cdr3_aa: CASSSLRFVPAEAFF
cdr3_nt: TGCGCCAGCAGCTCCCTGCGGTTTGTCCCCGCTGAAGCTTTCTTT
clone_size: .
d_call: .
v_call: TRBV5-1
j_call: TRBJ1-1

cdr3_aa: CASSPPVSAGNTIYF
cdr3_nt: TGTGCCAGCTCACCACCGGTGTCGGCTGGAAACACCATATATTTT
clone_size: .
d_call: .
v_call: TRBV18
j_call: TRBJ1-3

cdr3_aa: CASSPTGGTMDSPLHF
cdr3_nt: TGCGCCAGCAGCCCGACTGGGGGCACTATGGATTCACCCCTCCACTTT
clone_size: once
d_call: .
v_call: TRBV5-1
j_call: TRBJ1-6

cdr3_aa: CASSWTGGSSGNTIYF
cdr3_nt: TGTGCCAGCAGCTGGACAGGGGGAAGCTCTGGAAACACCATATATTTT
clone_size: .
d_call: TRBD1
v_call: TRBV5-6
j_call: TRBJ1-3

cdr3_aa: CASSSTSWGPRYEQYF
cdr3_nt: TGTGCCAGCAGCTCAACGTCTTGGGGACCCCGCTACGAGCAGTACTTC
clone_size: .
d_call: .
v_call: TRBV2
j_call: TRBJ2-7

cdr3_aa: CASSYETSGIHEQYF
cdr3_nt: TGTGCCAGCAGTTATGAGACTAGCGGGATACACGAGCAGTACTTC
clone_size: once
d_call: TRBD2
v_call: TRBV6-5
j_call: TRBJ2-7

cdr3_aa: CASSGNGGYEQYF
cdr3_nt: TGTGCCAGCAGTGGAAACGGGGGCTACGAGCAGTACTTC
clone_size: .
d_call: .
v_call: TRBV2
j_call: TRBJ2-7

cdr3_aa: CASSRTTGGSYEQYF
cdr3_nt: TGTGCCAGCAGTCGTACGACAGGGGGCTCCTACGAGCAGTACTTC
clone_size: .
d_call: TRBD1
v_call: TRBV7-2
j_call: TRBJ2-7

cdr3_aa: CASSRETSFDTQYF
cdr3_nt: TGTGCCAGCAGTCGAGAGACTAGCTTCGATACGCAGTATTTT
clone_size: .
d_call: TRBD2
v_call: TRBV5-4
j_call: TRBJ2-3

cdr3_aa: CASSSGKNTGELFF
cdr3_nt: TGTGCCAGCAGCTCGGGCAAGAACACCGGGGAGCTGTTTTTT
clone_size: once
d_call: .
v_call: TRBV5-4
j_call: TRBJ2-2

cdr3_aa: CASSPPGWGGGAIDTQYF
cdr3_nt: TGCGCCAGCAGCCCCCCCGGGTGGGGCGGGGGGGCTATAGATACGCAGTATTTT
clone_size: .
d_call: TRBD2
v_call: TRBV4-1
j_call: TRBJ2-3